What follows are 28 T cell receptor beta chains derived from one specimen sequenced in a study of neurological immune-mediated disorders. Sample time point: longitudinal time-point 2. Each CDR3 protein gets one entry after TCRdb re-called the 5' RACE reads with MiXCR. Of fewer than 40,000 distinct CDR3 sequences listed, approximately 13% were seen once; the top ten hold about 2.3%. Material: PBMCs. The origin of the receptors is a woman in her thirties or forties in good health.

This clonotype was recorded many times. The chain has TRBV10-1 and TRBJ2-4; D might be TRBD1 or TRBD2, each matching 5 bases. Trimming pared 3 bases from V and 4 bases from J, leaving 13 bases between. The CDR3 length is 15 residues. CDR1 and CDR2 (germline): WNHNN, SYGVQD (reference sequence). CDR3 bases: TGCGCCAGCAGTGAAGGGCAGGGCGGGAAAAACATTCAGTACTTC. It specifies CASSEGQGGKNIQYF.

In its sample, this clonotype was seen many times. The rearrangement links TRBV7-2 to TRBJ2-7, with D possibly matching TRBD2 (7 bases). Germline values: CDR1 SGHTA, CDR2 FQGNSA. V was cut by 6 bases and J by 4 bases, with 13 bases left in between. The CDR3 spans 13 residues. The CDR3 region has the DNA TGTGCCAGCAGAGAGGGGGGGGGGTACGAGCAGTACTTC. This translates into CASREGGGYEQYF. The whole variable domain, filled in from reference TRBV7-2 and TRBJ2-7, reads GAGVSQSPSNKVTEKGKDVELRCDPISGHTALYWYRQSLGQGLEFLIYFQGNSAPDKSGLPSDRFSAERTGGSVSTLTIQRTQQEDSAVYLCASREGGGYEQYFGPGTRLTVT.

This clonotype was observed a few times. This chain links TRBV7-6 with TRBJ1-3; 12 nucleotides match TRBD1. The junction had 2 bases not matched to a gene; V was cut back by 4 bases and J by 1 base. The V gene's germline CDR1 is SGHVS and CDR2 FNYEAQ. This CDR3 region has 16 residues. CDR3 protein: CASSSGQGASGNTIYF. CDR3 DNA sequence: TGTGCCAGCAGCTCGGGACAGGGGGCTTCTGGAAACACCATATATTTT.

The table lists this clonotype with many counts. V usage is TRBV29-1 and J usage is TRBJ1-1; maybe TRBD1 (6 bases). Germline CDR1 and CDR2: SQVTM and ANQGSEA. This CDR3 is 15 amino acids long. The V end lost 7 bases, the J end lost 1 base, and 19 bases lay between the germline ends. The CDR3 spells CSGGQQGLGNTEAFF. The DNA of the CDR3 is TGCAGCGGGGGTCAACAGGGACTAGGGAACACTGAAGCTTTCTTT.

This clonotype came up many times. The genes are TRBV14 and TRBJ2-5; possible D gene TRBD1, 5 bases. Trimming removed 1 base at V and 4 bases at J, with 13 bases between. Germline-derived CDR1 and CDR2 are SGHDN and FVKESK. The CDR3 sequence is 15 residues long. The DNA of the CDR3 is TGTGCCAGCAGCCAAGGGGGCGTACTTTCAGAGACCCAGTACTTC. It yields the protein CASSQGGVLSETQYF.

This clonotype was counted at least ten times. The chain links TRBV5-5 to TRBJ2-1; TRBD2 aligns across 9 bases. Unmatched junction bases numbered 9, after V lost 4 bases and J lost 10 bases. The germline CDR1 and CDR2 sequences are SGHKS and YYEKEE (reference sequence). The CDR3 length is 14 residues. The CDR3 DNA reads TGTGCCAGCAGCCCCCTAGGGACTAGCAGCGAGCAGTTCTTC. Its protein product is CASSPLGTSSEQFF.

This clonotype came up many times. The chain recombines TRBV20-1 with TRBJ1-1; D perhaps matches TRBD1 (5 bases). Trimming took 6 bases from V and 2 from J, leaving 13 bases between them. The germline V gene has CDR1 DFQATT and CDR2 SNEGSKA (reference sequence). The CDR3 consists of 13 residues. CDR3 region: CSATGAINTEAFF. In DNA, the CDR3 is TGCAGTGCAACCGGGGCTATAAACACTGAAGCTTTCTTT.

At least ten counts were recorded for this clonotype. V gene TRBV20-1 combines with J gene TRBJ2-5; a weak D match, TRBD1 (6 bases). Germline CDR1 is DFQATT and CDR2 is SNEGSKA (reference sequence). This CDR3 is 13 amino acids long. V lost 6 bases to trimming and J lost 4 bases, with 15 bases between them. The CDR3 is CSAGSQGRETQYF. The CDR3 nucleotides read TGCAGTGCCGGCTCACAGGGACGAGAGACCCAGTACTTC.

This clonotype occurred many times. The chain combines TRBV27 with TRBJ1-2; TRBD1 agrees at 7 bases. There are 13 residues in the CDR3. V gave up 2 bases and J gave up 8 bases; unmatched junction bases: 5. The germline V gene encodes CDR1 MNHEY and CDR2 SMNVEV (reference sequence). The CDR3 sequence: CASSLEGARGYTF. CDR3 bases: TGTGCCAGCAGTTTAGAGGGGGCAAGAGGCTACACCTTC.

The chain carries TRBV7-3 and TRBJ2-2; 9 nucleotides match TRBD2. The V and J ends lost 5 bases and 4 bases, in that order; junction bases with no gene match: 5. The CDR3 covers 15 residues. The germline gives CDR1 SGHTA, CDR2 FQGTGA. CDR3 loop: CASSPGLAITGELFF. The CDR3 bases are TGTGCCAGCAGCCCGGGACTAGCTATCACCGGGGAGCTGTTTTTT.

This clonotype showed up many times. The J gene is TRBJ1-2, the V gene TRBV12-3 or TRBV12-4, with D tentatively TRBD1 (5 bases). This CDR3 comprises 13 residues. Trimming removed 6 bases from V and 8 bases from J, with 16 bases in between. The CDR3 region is CASSPHRTAGYTF. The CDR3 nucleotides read TGTGCCAGCAGCCCCCACAGGACGGCAGGCTACACCTTC.

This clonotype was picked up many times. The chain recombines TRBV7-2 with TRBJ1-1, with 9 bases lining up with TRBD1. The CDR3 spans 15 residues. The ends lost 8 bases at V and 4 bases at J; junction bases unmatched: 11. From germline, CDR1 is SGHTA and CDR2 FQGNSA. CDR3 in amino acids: CASGLTGGWVTEAFF. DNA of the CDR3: TGTGCCAGCGGACTGACAGGGGGTTGGGTCACTGAAGCTTTCTTT.

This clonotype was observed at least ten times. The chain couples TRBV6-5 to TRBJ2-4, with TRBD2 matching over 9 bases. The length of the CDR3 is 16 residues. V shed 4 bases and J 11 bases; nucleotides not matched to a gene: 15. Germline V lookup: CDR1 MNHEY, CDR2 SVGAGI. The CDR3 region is CASSSSPRLAGTVQYF. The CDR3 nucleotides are TGTGCCAGCAGTTCCTCCCCCCGGCTAGCGGGAACCGTTCAGTACTTC.

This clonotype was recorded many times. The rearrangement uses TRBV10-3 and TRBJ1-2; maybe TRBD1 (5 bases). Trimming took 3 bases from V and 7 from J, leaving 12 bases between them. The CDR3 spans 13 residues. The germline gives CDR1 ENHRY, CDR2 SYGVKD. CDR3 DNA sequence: TGTGCCATCAGTGACCCCACAGGAACTGGCTACACCTTC. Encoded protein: CAISDPTGTGYTF.

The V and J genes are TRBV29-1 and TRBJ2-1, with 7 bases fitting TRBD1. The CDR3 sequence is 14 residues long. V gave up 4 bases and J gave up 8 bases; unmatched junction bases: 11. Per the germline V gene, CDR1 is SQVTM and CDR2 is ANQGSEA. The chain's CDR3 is CSVGSDRVLYEQFF. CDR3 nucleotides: TGCAGCGTTGGGTCCGACAGGGTTTTGTATGAGCAGTTCTTC.

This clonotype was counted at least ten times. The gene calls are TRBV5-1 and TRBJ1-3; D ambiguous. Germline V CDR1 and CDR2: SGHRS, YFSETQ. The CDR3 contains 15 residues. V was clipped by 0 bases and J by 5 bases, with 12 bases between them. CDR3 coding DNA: TGCGCCAGCAGCTTGGAGATGGGTGGCAGAAACACCATATATTTT. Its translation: CASSLEMGGRNTIYF.

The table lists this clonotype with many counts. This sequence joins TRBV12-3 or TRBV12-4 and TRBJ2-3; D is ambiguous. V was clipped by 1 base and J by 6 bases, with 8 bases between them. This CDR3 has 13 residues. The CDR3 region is CASSLVLGDTQYF. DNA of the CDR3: TGTGCCAGCAGTTTAGTCTTAGGCGATACGCAGTATTTT.

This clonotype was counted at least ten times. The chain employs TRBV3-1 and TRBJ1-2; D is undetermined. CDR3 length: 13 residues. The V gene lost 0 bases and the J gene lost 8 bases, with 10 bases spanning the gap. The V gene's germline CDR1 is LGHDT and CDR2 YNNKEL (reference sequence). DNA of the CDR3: TGTGCCAGCAGCCAAGATTTAAGTACAGGCTACACCTTC. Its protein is CASSQDLSTGYTF.

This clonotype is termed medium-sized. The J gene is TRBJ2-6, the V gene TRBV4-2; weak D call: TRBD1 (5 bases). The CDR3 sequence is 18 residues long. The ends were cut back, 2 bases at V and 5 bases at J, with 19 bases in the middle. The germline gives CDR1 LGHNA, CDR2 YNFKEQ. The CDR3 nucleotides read TGTGCCAGCAGCCAATTCCTAACAGGAACGCTCTGGGCCAACGTCCTGACTTTC. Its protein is CASSQFLTGTLWANVLTF.

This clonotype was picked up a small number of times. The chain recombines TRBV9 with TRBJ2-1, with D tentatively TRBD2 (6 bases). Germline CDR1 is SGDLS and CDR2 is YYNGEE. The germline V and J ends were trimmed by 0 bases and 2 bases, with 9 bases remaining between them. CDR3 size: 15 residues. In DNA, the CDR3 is TGTGCCAGCAGCGTAGCCCTAGCGACCTACAATGAGCAGTTCTTC. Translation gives CASSVALATYNEQFF.

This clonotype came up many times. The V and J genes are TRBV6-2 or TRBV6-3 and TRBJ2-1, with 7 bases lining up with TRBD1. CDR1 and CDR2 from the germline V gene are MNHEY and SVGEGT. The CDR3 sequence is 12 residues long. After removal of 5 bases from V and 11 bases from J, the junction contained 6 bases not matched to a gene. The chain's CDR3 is CASSRLQGQQFF. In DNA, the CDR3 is TGTGCCAGCAGTCGATTACAGGGGCAGCAGTTCTTC.

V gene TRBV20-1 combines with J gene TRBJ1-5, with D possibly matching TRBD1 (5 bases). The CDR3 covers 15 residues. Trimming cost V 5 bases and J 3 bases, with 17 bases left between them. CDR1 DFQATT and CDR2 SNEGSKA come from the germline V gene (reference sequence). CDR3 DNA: TGCAGTGCTGGGGGGTACAGAGGATTCAATCAGCCCCAGCATTTT. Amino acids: CSAGGYRGFNQPQHF.

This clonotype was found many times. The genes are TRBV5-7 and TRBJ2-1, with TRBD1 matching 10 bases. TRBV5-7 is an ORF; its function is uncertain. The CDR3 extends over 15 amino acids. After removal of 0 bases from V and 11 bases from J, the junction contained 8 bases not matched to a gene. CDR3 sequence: CASSLGQGAGVQQFF. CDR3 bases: TGTGCCAGCAGCTTGGGACAGGGGGCTGGGGTACAGCAGTTCTTC.

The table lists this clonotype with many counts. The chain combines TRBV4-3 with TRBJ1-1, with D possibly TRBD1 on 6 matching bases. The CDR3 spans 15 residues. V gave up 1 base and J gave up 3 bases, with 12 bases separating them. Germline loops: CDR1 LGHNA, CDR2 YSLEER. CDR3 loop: CASSQVAGADTEAFF. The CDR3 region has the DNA TGCGCCAGCAGCCAAGTAGCAGGGGCGGACACTGAAGCTTTCTTT.

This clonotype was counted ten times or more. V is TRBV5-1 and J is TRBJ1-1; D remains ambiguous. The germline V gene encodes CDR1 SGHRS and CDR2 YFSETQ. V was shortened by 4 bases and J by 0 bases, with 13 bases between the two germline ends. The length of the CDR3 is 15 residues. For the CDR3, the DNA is TGCGCCAGCAGCGCCGGACCGGGATTGAACACTGAAGCTTTCTTT. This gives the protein CASSAGPGLNTEAFF.

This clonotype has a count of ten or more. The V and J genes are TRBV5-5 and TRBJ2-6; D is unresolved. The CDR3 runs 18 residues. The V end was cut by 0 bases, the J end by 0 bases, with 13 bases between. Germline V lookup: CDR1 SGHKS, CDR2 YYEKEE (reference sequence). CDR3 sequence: CASSLAPGESSGANVLTF. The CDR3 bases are TGTGCCAGCAGCTTGGCCCCAGGAGAAAGCTCTGGGGCCAACGTCCTGACTTTC.

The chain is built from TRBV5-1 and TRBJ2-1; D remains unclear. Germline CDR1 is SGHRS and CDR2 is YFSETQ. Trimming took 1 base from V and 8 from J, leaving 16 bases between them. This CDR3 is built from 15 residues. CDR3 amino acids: CASSLLGPRLDEQFF. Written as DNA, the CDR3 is TGCGCCAGCAGCTTGCTCGGACCCAGATTGGATGAGCAGTTCTTC.

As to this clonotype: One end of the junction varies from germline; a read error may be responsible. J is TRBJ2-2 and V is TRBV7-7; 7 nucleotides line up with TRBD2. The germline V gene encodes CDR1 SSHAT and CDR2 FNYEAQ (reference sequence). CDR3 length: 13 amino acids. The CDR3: CASSFDRSGELCF. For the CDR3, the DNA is TGTGCTAGCAGCTTTGATAGAAGCGGGGAGCTGTGTTTT. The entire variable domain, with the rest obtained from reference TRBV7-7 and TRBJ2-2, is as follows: GAGVSQSPRYKVTKRGQDVTLRCDPISSHATLYWYQQALGQGPEFLTYFNYEAQPDKSGLPSDRFSAERPEGSISTLTIQRTEQRDSAMYRCASSFDRSGELCFGEGSRLTVL.